This T cell receptor (beta chain) was retrieved from a study of OX40 agonist ivuxolimab in advanced cancers. This CDR3 has 13 amino acids. Deletions cut 1 base from V and 4 bases from J, with 7 bases between. Germline values: CDR1 LGHNA, CDR2 YNFKEQ. Notes on this clone: Antigen: not known.

Findings and caveats of the study: The CD4+ and CD8+ T cells in the blood had expanded clonally by week 6 at 0.1 to 3.0 mg/kg.

Method: immunoSEQ multiplex PCR; TCRdb's copy keeps in-frame clones and lacks some. Among 40,000 to 60,000 clones listed, around 81% were seen once. The clonotype was recovered from an adult with an advanced solid tumor such as melanoma, head and neck, liver or kidney cancer. The chain joins TRBV4-2 to TRBJ1-2; D is unresolved. Material: CD4+ or CD8+ T cells sorted from blood, obtained in a trial of the OX40 agonist ivuxolimab. Here the CDR3 reads CASSQGPGYGYTF. CDR3 in DNA: TGTGCCAGCAGCCAAGGGCCGGGCTATGGCTACACCTTC.